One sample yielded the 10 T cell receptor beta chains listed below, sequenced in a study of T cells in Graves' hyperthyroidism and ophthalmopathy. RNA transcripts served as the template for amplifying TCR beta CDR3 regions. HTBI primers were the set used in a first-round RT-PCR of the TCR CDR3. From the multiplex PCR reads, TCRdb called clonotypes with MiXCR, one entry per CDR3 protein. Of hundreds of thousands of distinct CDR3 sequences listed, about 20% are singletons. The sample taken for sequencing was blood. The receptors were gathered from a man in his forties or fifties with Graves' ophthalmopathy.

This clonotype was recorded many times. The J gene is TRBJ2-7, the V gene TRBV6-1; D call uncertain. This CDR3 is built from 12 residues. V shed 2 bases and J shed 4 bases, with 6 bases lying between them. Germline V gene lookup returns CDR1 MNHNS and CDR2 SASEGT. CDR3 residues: CASSELRYEQYF. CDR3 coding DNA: TGTGCCAGCAGTGAATTGAGGTACGAGCAGTACTTC.

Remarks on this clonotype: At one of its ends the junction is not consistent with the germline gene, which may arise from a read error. The CDR3 bases are TGTGCCAGCAGCTCAACCCCTAGCGGGGGCCAACCCGGGGAGCCGTTTTTT. It encodes CASSSTPSGGQPGEPFF. The chain carries TRBV11-2 and TRBJ2-2; 10 bases are shared with TRBD2. The CDR3 length is 17 residues. CDR1 is SGHAT, CDR2 FQNNGV, per germline.

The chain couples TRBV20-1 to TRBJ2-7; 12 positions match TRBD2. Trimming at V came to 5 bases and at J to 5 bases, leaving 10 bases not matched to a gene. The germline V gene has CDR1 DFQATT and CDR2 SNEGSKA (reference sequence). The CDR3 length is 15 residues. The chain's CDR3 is CSAFHPTSGGHEQYF. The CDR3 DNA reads TGCAGTGCTTTCCACCCGACTAGCGGGGGCCACGAGCAGTACTTC.

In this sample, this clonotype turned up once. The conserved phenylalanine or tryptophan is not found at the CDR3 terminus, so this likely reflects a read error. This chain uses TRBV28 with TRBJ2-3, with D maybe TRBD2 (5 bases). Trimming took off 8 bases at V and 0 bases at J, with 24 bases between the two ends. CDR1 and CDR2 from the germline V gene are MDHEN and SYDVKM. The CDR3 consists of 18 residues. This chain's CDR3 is CASPRSGGPPLSTDTQYL. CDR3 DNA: TGTGCCAGCCCTCGGAGCGGTGGACCCCCACTTAGCACAGATACGCAGTATCTT.

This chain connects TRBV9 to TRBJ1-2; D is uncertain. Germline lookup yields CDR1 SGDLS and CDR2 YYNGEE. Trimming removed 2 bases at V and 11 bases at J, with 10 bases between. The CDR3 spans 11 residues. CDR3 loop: CASSVSGSYTF. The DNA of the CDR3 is TGTGCCAGCAGCGTTTCCGGGAGTTACACCTTC.

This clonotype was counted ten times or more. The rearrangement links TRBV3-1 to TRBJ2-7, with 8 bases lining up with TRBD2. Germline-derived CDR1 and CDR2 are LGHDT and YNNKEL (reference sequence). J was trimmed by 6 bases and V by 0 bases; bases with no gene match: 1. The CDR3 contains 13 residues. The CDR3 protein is CASSQDRGGEQYF. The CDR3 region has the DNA TGTGCCAGCAGCCAAGATCGGGGGGGCGAGCAGTACTTC.

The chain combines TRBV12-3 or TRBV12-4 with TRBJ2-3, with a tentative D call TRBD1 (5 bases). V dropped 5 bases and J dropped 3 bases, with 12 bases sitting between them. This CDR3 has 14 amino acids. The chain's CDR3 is CASSVRARTDTQYF. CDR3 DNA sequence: TGTGCCAGCAGTGTCAGGGCGAGGACAGATACGCAGTATTTT.

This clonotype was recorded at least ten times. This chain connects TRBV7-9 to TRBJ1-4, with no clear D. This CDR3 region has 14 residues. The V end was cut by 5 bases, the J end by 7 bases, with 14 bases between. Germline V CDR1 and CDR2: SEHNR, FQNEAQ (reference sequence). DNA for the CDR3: TGTGCCAGCAGCGTTCGGGCCGGCGGTGAAAAACTGTTTTTT. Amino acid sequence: CASSVRAGGEKLFF.

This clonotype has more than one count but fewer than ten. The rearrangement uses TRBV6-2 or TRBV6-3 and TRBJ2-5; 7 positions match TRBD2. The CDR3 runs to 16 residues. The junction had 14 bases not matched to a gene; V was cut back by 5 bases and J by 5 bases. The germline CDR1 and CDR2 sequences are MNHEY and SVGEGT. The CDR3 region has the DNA TGTGCCAGCAGTCGGTTCCCAGCGGGGTCCCGGGAGACCCAGTACTTC. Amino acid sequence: CASSRFPAGSRETQYF.

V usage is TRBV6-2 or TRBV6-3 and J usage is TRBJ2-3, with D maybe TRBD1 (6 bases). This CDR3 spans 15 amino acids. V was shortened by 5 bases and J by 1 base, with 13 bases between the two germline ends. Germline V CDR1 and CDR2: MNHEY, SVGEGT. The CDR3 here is CASSGNRARTDTQYF. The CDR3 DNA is TGTGCCAGCAGTGGAAACAGGGCTCGCACAGATACGCAGTATTTT.